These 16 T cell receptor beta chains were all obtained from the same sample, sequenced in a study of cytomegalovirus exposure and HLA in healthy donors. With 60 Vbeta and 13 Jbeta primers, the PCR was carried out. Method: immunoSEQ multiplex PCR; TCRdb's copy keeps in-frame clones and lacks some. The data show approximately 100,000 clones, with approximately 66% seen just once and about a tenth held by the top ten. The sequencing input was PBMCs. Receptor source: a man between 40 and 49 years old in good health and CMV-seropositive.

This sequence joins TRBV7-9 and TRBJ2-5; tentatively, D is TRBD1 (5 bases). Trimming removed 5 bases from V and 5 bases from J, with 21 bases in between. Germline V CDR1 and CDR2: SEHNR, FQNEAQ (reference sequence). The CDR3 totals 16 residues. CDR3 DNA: TGTGCCAGCAGCCCGCTTAATCTAGGGGCACGGGAGACCCAGTACTTC. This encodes CASSPLNLGARETQYF.

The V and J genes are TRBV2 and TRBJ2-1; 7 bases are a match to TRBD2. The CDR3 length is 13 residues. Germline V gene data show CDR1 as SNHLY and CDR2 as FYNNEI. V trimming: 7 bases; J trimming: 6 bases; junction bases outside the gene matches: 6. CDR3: CASKGLGLNEQFF. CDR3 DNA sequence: TGTGCCAGCAAAGGACTAGGGCTCAATGAGCAGTTCTTC.

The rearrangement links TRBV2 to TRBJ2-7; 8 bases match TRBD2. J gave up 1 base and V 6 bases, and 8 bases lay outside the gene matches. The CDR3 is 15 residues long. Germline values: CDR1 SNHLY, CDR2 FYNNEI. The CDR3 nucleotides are TGTGCCAGCAGAGAAAGAAGCGGGAGTTCCTACGAGCAGTACTTC. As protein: CASRERSGSSYEQYF.

Here the CDR3 reads CANSPGQGSSSYNEQFF. The CDR3 bases are TGTGCCAACTCGCCGGGACAGGGCTCGAGCTCCTACAATGAGCAGTTCTTC. The chain has TRBV6-4 and TRBJ2-1, with 9 nucleotides matching TRBD1. The germline gives CDR1 MRHNA, CDR2 SNTAGT. V shed 10 bases, J shed 0 bases, and the junction held 13 bases outside the gene matches. CDR3 length: 17 amino acids.

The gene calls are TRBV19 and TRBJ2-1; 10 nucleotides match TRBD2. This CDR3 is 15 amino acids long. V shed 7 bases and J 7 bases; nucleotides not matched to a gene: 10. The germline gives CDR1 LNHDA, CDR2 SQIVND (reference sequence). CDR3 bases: TGTGCCAGTAATACCGGACTAGCGGTAACTAATGAGCAGTTCTTC. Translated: CASNTGLAVTNEQFF.

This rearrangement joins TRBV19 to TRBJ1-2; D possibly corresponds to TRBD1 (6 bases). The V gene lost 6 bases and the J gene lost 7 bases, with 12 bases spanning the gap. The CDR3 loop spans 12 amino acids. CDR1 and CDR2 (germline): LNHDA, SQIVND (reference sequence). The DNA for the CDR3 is TGTGCCAGTAGGGGGGCAGGGGTTGGCTACACCTTC. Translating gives CASRGAGVGYTF.

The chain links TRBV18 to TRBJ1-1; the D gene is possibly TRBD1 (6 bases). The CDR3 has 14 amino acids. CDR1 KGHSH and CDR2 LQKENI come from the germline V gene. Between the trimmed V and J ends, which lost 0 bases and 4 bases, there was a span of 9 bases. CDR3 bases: TGTGCCAGCTCACCACCGGTAGGGGGCACTGAAGCTTTCTTT. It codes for CASSPPVGGTEAFF.

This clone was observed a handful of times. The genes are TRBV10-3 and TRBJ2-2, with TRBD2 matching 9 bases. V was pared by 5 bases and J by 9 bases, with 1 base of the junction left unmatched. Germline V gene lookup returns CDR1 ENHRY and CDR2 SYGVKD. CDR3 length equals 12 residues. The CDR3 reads CAISLAGRELFF. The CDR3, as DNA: TGTGCCATCAGTCTAGCGGGAAGGGAGCTGTTTTTT.

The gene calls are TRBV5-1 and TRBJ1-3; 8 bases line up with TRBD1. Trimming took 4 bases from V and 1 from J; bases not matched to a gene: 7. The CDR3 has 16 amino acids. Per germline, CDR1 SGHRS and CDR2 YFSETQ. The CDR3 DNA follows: TGCGCCAGCAGCGCCGCCGGGACAGGTTCTGGAAACACCATATATTTT. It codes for CASSAAGTGSGNTIYF.

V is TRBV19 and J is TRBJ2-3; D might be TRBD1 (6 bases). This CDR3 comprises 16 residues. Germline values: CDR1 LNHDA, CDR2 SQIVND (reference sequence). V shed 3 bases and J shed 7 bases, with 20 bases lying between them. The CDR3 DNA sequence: TGTGCCAGTAGTATTCTTGGTACAGGGTCAGACCATACGCAGTATTTT. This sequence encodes CASSILGTGSDHTQYF.

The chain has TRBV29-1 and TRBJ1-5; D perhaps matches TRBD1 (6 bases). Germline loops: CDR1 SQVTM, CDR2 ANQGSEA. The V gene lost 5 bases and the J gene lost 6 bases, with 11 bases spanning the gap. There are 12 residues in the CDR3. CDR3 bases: TGCAGCGTTCAGGGGACGGGTCAGCCCCAGCATTTT. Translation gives CSVQGTGQPQHF.

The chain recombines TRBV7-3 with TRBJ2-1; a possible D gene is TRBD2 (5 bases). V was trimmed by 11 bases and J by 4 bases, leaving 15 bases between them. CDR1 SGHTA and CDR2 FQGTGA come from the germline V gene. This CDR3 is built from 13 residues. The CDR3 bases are TGTGCCTCCGGCGGAGGCGATTACAATGAGCAGTTCTTC. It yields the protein CASGGGDYNEQFF.

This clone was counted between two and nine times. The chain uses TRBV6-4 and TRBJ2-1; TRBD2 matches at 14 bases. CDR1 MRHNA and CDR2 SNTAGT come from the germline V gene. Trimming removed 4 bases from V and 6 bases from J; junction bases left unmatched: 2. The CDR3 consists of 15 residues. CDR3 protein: CASSGGTSGSNEQFF. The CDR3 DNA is TGTGCCAGCAGTGGGGGGACTAGCGGGAGCAATGAGCAGTTCTTC.

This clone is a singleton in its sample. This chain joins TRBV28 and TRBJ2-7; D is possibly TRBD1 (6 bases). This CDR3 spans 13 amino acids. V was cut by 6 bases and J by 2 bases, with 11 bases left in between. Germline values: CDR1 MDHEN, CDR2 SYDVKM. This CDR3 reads CASSPTGTYEQYF. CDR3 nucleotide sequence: TGTGCCAGCAGCCCGACAGGCACCTACGAGCAGTACTTC.

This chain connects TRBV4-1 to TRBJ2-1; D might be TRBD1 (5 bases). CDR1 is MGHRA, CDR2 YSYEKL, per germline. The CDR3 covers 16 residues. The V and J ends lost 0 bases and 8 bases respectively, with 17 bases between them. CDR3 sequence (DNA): TGCGCCAGCAGCCAAGAGTCGCTGGGCAGGGTTGATGAGCAGTTCTTC. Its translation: CASSQESLGRVDEQFF.

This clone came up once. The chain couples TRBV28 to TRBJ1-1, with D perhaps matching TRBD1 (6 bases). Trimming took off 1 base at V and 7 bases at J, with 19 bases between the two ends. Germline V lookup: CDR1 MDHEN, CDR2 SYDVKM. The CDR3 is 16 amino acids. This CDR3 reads CASSLSGAGGGSEAFF. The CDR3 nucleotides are TGTGCCAGCAGTTTATCAGGGGCGGGGGGAGGTAGTGAAGCTTTCTTT.